Described below is a single TCR beta chain sequence and its context. The antigen remains undetermined. The source of the sample is a study of cytomegalovirus exposure and HLA in healthy donors. Study-wide points: When a later analysis compared HLA-associated TCR beta chains with equally common others, the HLA-associated chains turned out to be more clonally expanded and to have lower generation probabilities. According to the study, roughly 160 TCR beta chains were cytomegalovirus-associated. TRBV6-2, TRBV6-3 and some other V segments were excluded as indistinguishable.

The CDR3 covers 15 residues. Germline CDR1 reads SGHDT; CDR2 reads YYEEEE. Trimming removed 3 bases from V and 2 bases from J; junction bases left unmatched: 8. Researchers ran the PCR with 60 Vbeta and 13 Jbeta primers. Profiling relied on immunoSEQ multiplex PCR, and the TCRdb table lists in-frame clones only, not all of them. The sample holds approximately 250,000 clones, approximately 78% seen once. The TCR was taken from a boy aged 5-17 years in good health and CMV-seronegative. Sequencing was performed on PBMCs. The rearrangement joins TRBV5-6 to TRBJ2-7; TRBD1 agrees at 7 bases. CDR3 loop: CASSSIDRAPYEQYF. The CDR3 coding sequence is TGTGCCAGCAGCTCCATCGACAGGGCCCCCTACGAGCAGTACTTC.